This record covers a single TCR beta chain. The data were obtained in a study of CD8+CD57+ T cells in acquired aplastic anemia. The V end was cut by 5 bases, the J end by 4 bases, with 10 bases between. Germline V gene lookup returns CDR1 KGHDR and CDR2 SFDVKD. CDR3 size: 13 residues. CD8+CD57+ cell expansion had been shown by flow cytometry in patients chosen for sequencing. Genomic DNA provided the template from which TCR beta VDJ and CDR3 profiles were obtained. TCRdb reprocessed the reads via MiXCR and lists one record per CDR3 protein. The table shows approximately 180,000 distinct CDR3 sequences, with 50% to 65% occurring only once.

The chain employs TRBV24-1 and TRBJ2-5; no definite D call. Sequencing input: sorted CD4+, CD8+, or CD8+CD57+ T cells (not recorded which) from PBMCs. The receptor's source is a human donor with aplastic anemia. In DNA form, the CDR3 reads TGTGCCACCAGTGGGCCGAGTCGAGAGACCCAGTACTTC. Protein sequence: CATSGPSRETQYF.